The rows below give T cell receptor beta chains drawn from one sample of a study of T cells in Graves' hyperthyroidism and ophthalmopathy. From the multiplex PCR reads, TCRdb called clonotypes with MiXCR, one entry per CDR3 protein. The sample yields about 640,000 distinct CDR3 sequences, about 20% seen once. Sequencing used blood. The receptors shown here come from a man aged 25-45 years with Graves' ophthalmopathy. CDR3s include the opening cysteine and the closing phenylalanine or tryptophan. The D gene is left open where the match is weak. Size is stated for part of the rows, as once, few or many counts, or as a class when the clone is expanded.

14 | . | TRBJ2-2 | few | TRBV11-3 | CASSLQGATGELFF | TGTGCCAGCAGCTTACAAGGGGCGACCGGGGAGCTGTTTTTT
16 | TRBD1 | TRBJ1-6 | few | TRBV7-6 | CASSSTGTGGGSPLHF | TGTGCCAGCAGCTCCACCGGGACAGGGGGAGGATCACCCCTCCACTTT
14 | . | TRBJ1-5 | few | TRBV29-1 | CSVEGRVSDQPQHF | TGCAGCGTTGAAGGCAGGGTATCCGATCAGCCCCAGCATTTT
15 | TRBD2 | TRBJ2-7 | few | TRBV20-1 | CSASSGTSGSYEQYF | TGCAGTGCTAGCTCCGGGACTAGCGGCTCCTACGAGCAGTACTTC
16 | TRBD2 | TRBJ2-7 | few | TRBV27 | CASSSGTSGRHDEQYF | TGTGCCAGCAGCTCCGGGACTAGCGGGAGGCACGACGAGCAGTACTTC
21 | TRBD1 | TRBJ2-7 | few | TRBV6-1 | CASSHTGPGTGGPPRHYEQYF | TGTGCCAGCAGTCATACTGGCCCCGGGACAGGGGGACCCCCACGCCATTACGAGCAGTACTTC
13 | . | TRBJ1-5 | . | TRBV20-1 | CSARDDSNQPQHF | TGCAGTGCCAGAGACGATAGCAATCAGCCCCAGCATTTT
15 | TRBD2 | TRBJ2-2 | . | TRBV4-1 | CASSPPGRGAGELFF | TGCGCCAGCAGCCCGCCGGGACGGGGGGCCGGGGAGCTGTTTTTT
16 | . | TRBJ2-7 | many | TRBV28 | CASSGVGESHFYEQYF | TGTGCCAGCAGTGGCGTGGGGGAGTCCCACTTTTACGAGCAGTACTTC
14 | . | TRBJ2-1 | many | TRBV6-1 | CASSGSSSYNEQFF | TGTGCCAGCAGTGGATCGAGCTCCTACAATGAGCAGTTCTTC
15 | TRBD2 | TRBJ2-1 | few | TRBV5-1 | CASSPVAGGPNEQFF | TGCGCCAGCAGCCCTGTAGCGGGAGGTCCCAATGAGCAGTTCTTC
15 | . | TRBJ2-7 | many | TRBV28 | CASSLPEQRVYEQYF | TGTGCCAGCAGTCTTCCCGAACAGCGCGTCTACGAGCAGTACTTC
16 | TRBD2 | TRBJ2-3 | . | TRBV4-2 | CASSQEGLAGTDTQYF | TGTGCCAGCAGCCAAGAGGGACTAGCGGGTACAGATACGCAGTATTTT
13 | TRBD2 | TRBJ2-3 | few | TRBV20-1 | CIGTSGRPDTQYF | TGCATCGGGACTAGCGGGAGACCCGATACGCAGTATTTT
16 | . | TRBJ1-6 | few | TRBV4-1 | CASSQSHRVANSPLHF | TGCGCCAGCAGCCAATCCCACCGGGTCGCAAATTCACCCCTCCACTTT
15 | . | TRBJ2-1 | . | TRBV6-2/TRBV6-3 | CASSYLGRERAEQFF | TGTGCCAGCAGTTACCTCGGAAGGGAGCGGGCTGAGCAGTTCTTC
14 | TRBD2 | TRBJ2-7 | many | TRBV6-5 | CASSYDSGFYEQYF | TGTGCCAGCAGTTACGATAGCGGGTTCTACGAGCAGTACTTC
14 | . | TRBJ1-2 | many | TRBV12-3/TRBV12-4 | CASSLNRADYGYTF | TGTGCCAGCAGTTTAAACAGGGCTGACTATGGCTACACCTTC
12 | . | TRBJ2-7 | . | TRBV12-3/TRBV12-4 | CASSLGQFEQYF | TGTGCCAGCAGTCTCGGACAGTTCGAGCAGTACTTC
12 | TRBD1 | TRBJ2-5 | once | TRBV6-1 | CAIPGGQETQYF | TGTGCCATCCCAGGGGGCCAAGAGACCCAGTACTTC
13 | . | TRBJ2-3 | many | TRBV11-3 | CASSLFGGDTQYF | TGTGCCAGCAGCTTATTTGGGGGGGATACGCAGTATTTT
14 | . | TRBJ2-7 | . | TRBV3-1 | CASSPFTQGNEQYF | TGTGCCAGCAGCCCTTTTACCCAGGGCAACGAGCAGTACTTC
11 | TRBD2 | TRBJ2-1 | once | TRBV11-2 | CASSFGTSKFF | TGTGCCAGCAGCTTTGGGACTAGTAAGTTCTTC
15 | . | TRBJ2-1 | many | TRBV28 | CASSLGLSRNNEQFF | TGTGCCAGCAGTTTAGGCTTATCCAGGAACAATGAGCAGTTCTTC
17 | TRBD1 | TRBJ1-6 | few | TRBV3-1 | CASSFFSGTVYNSPLHF | TGTGCCAGCAGCTTTTTTTCCGGGACAGTGTATAATTCACCCCTCCACTTT
16 | TRBD1 | TRBJ2-7 | many | TRBV20-1 | CSARVFSTGVVYEQYF | TGCAGTGCTAGAGTTTTCTCGACAGGGGTTGTCTACGAGCAGTACTTC
14 | TRBD1 | TRBJ2-2 | many | TRBV11-2 | CASLGTGVTGELFF | TGTGCCAGCTTAGGGACAGGGGTTACCGGGGAGCTGTTTTTT
15 | . | TRBJ1-5 | many | TRBV11-2 | CASSLGRGAGQPQHF | TGTGCCAGCAGCTTAGGTCGGGGGGCGGGTCAGCCCCAGCATTTT
15 | TRBD1 | TRBJ1-5 | many | TRBV7-8 | CASSEGQGNVQPQHF | TGTGCCAGCAGCGAGGGACAGGGAAATGTTCAGCCCCAGCATTTT
16 | TRBD2 | TRBJ2-1 | few | TRBV28 | CASSLLETSRYNEQFF | TGTGCCAGCAGTCTGCTCGAGACTAGCCGCTACAATGAGCAGTTCTTC
13 | TRBD1 | TRBJ1-5 | many | TRBV30 | CAWKGQDNQPQHF | TGTGCCTGGAAAGGACAGGACAATCAGCCCCAGCATTTT
15 | . | TRBJ1-4 | . | TRBV7-9 | CASATGRGPGEKLFF | TGTGCCAGCGCCACCGGGCGGGGACCGGGCGAAAAACTGTTTTTT
16 | . | TRBJ2-7 | few | TRBV6-6 | CASSYSNSRMTYEQYF | TGTGCCAGCAGTTACTCGAACAGCCGCATGACGTACGAGCAGTACTTC
14 | . | TRBJ2-5 | many | TRBV20-1 | CSARVRGAQETQYF | TGCAGTGCTAGAGTACGGGGGGCCCAAGAGACCCAGTACTTC
16 | TRBD2 | TRBJ2-7 | few | TRBV28 | CASSLVTSAGSYEQYF | TGTGCCAGCAGTTTAGTCACTAGCGCAGGCTCCTACGAGCAGTACTTC
16 | . | TRBJ2-5 | few | TRBV27 | CASRPEGGSWQETQYF | TGTGCCAGCAGACCCGAGGGGGGGTCGTGGCAAGAGACCCAGTACTTC
15 | . | TRBJ1-5 | few | TRBV27 | CASTPWGGSNQPQHF | TGTGCCAGCACCCCGTGGGGGGGCAGCAATCAGCCCCAGCATTTT
16 | . | TRBJ1-1 | many | TRBV5-6 | CASSLAGGARRTEAFF | TGTGCCAGCAGCTTGGCCGGCGGGGCGCGGAGGACTGAAGCTTTCTTT
15 | TRBD2 | TRBJ2-1 | . | TRBV7-9 | CASSPRLAGDPEQFF | TGTGCCAGCAGCCCCCGACTAGCGGGAGATCCGGAGCAGTTCTTC
14 | TRBD1 | TRBJ1-5 | few | TRBV6-1 | CATLGQGKRQPQHF | TGTGCCACCCTGGGACAGGGGAAACGTCAGCCCCAGCATTTT
13 | . | TRBJ2-1 | few | TRBV5-1 | CASSQQGSDEQFF | TGCGCCAGCAGCCAACAGGGTAGCGATGAGCAGTTCTTC
16 | . | TRBJ2-5 | many | TRBV2 | CASSEVVWISEETQYF | TGTGCCAGCAGTGAGGTCGTGTGGATTAGCGAAGAGACCCAGTACTTC
17 | TRBD2 | TRBJ2-3 | few | TRBV5-8 | CASSLGSSGSLTDTQYF | TGTGCCAGCAGCCTCGGCTCTAGCGGGAGCCTCACAGATACGCAGTATTTT
14 | . | TRBJ2-7 | . | TRBV4-1 | CASAQRLSSYEQYF | TGCGCCAGCGCCCAGCGGCTGAGCTCCTACGAGCAGTACTTC
14 | TRBD2 | TRBJ2-1 | many | TRBV30 | CAWYRAGGPGEQFF | TGTGCCTGGTACCGAGCGGGAGGGCCGGGTGAGCAGTTCTTC
16 | TRBD1 | TRBJ1-5 | few | TRBV19 | CASSTGQPWEYQPQHF | TGTGCCAGTAGTACGGGACAGCCCTGGGAGTATCAGCCCCAGCATTTT
15 | . | TRBJ2-3 | many | TRBV5-1 | CASSLDRGLTDTQYF | TGCGCCAGCAGCTTGGACAGGGGACTCACAGATACGCAGTATTTT